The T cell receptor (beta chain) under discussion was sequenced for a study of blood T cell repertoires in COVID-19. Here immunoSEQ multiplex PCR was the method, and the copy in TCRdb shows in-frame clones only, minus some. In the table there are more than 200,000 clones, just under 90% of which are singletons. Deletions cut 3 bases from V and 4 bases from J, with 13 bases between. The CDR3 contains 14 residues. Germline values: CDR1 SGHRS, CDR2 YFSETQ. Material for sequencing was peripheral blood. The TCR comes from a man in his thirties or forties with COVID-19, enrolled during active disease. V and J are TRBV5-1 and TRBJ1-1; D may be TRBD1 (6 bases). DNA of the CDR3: TGCGCCAGCAGCTCTTACACAGGGAGCACTGAAGCTTTCTTT. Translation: CASSSYTGSTEAFF.